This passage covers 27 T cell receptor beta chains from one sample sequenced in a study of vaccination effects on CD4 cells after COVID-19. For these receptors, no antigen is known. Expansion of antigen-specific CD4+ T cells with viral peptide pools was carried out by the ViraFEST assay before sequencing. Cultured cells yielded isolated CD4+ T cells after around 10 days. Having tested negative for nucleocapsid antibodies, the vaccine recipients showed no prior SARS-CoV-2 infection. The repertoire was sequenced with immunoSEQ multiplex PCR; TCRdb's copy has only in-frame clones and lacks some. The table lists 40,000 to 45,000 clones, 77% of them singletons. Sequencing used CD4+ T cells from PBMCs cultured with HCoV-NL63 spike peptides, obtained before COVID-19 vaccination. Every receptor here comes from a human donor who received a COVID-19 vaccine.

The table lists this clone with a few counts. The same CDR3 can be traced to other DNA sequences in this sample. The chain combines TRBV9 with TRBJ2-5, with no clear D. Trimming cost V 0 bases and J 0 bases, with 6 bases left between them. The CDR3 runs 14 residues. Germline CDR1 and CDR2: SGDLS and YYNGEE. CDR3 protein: CASSVGDHQETQYF. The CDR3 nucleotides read TGTGCCAGCAGCGTAGGCGACCACCAAGAGACCCAGTACTTC. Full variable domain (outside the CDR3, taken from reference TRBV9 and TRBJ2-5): DSGVTQTPKHLITATGQRVTLRCSPRSGDLSVYWYQQSLDQGLQFLIQYYNGEERAKGNILERFSAQQFPDLHSELNLSSLELGDSALYFCASSVGDHQETQYFGPGTRLLVL.

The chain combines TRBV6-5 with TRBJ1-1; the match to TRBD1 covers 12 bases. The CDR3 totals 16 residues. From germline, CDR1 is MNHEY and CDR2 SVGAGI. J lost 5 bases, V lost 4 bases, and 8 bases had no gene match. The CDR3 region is CASSSGQGARRTEAFF. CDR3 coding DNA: TGTGCCAGCAGTTCGGGACAGGGGGCGCGTAGAACTGAAGCTTTCTTT.

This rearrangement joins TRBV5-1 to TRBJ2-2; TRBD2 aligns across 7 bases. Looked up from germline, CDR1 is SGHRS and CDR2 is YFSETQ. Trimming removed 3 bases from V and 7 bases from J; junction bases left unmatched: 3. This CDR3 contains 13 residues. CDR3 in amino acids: CASSWGGLGELFF. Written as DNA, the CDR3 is TGCGCCAGCAGCTGGGGGGGACTCGGGGAGCTGTTTTTT.

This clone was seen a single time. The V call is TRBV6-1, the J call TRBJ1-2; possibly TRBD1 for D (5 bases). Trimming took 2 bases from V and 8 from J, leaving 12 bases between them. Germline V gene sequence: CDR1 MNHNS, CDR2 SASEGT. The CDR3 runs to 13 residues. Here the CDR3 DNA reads TGTGCCAGCAGTGAATTGGGGACTCAGGGCTACACCTTC. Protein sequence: CASSELGTQGYTF.

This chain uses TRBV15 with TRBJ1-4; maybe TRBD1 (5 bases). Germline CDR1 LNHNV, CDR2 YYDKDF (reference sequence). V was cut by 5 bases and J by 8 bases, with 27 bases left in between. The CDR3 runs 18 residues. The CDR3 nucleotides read TGTGCCACCAGCCGCTCCAGGCTACCCATTGGGGGAGGGGAAAAACTGTTTTTT. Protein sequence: CATSRSRLPIGGGEKLFF.

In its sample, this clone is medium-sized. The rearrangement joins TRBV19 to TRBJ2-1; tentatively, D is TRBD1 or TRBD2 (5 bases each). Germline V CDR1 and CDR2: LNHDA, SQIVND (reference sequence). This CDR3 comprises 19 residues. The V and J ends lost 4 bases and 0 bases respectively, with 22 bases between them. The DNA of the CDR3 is TGTGCCAGTAGTACTCAGCCGGGACGAGGCCCAAGCTCCTACAATGAGCAGTTCTTC. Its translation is CASSTQPGRGPSSYNEQFF. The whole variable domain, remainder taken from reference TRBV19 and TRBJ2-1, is DGGITQSPKYLFRKEGQNVTLSCEQNLNHDAMYWYRQDPGQGLRLIYYSQIVNDFQKGDIAEGYSVSREKKESFPLTVTSAQKNPTAFYLCASSTQPGRGPSSYNEQFFGPGTRLTVL.

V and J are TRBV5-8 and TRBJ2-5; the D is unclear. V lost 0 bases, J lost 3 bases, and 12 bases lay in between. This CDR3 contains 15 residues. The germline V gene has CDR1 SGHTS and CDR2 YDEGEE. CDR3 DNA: TGTGCCAGCAGCTTGGTGCGCCCTCAGGAAGAGACCCAGTACTTC. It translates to CASSLVRPQEETQYF.

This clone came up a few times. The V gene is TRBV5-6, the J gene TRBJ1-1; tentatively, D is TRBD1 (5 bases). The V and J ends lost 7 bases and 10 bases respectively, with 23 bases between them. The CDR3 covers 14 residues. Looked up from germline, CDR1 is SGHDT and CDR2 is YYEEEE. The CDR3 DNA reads TGTGCCAGCGAAACCGGGACTCAAATGGCTACAGCTTTCTTT. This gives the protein CASETGTQMATAFF. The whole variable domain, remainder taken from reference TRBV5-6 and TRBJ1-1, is DAGVTQSPTHLIKTRGQQVTLRCSPKSGHDTVSWYQQALGQGPQFIFQYYEEEERQRGNFPDRFSGHQFPNYSSELNVNALLLGDSALYLCASETGTQMATAFFGQGTRLTVV.

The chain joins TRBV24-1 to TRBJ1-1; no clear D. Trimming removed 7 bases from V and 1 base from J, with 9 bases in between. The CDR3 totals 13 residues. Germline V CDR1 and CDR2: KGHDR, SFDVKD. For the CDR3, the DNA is TGTGCCACCAGGGAGGCAGGGAACACTGAAGCTTTCTTT. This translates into CATREAGNTEAFF.

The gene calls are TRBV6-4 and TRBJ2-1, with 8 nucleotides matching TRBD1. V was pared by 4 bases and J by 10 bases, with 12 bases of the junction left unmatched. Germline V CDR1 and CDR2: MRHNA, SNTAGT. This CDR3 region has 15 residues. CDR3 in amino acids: CASSAARTGKGEQFF. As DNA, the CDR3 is TGTGCCAGCAGTGCCGCGAGGACAGGGAAAGGGGAGCAGTTCTTC.

The CDR3 coding sequence is TGTGCCAGCAGTGACTGGATAATACAGGGGGACGTC. This encodes CASSDWIIQGDV. The chain employs TRBV6-4 and TRBJ2-7; 8 bases match TRBD1. The germline CDR1 and CDR2 sequences are MRHNA and SNTAGT. The CDR3 totals 12 residues.

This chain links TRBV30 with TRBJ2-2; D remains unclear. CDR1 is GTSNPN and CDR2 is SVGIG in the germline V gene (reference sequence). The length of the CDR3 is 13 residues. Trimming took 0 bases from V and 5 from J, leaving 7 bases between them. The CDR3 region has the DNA TGTGCCTGGAGTGTAATAGGAACCGGGGAGCTGTTTTTT. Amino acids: CAWSVIGTGELFF.

The CDR3 sequence is CASSLTKNTEAFF. For the CDR3, the DNA is TGTGCCAGCAGTTTGACAAAGAACACTGAAGCTTTCTTT. The V call is TRBV6-2 or TRBV6-3, the J call TRBJ1-1; D gene unclear. This CDR3 has 13 residues. V lost 4 bases, J lost 1 base, and 7 bases lay in between. Germline CDR1 is MNHEY and CDR2 is SVGEGT.

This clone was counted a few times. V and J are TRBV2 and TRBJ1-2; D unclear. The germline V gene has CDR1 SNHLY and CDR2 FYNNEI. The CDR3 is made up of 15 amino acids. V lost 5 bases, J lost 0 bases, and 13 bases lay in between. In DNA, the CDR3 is TGTGCCAGCAGTCGGACGGACGGGGCTAACTATGGCTACACCTTC. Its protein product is CASSRTDGANYGYTF.

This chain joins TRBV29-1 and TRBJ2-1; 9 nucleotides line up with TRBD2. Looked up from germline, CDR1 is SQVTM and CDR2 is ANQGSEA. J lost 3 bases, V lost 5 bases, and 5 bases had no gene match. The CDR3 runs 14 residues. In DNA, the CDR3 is TGCAGCGTTTCGACTAGCGGACTCTACAATGAGCAGTTCTTC. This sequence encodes CSVSTSGLYNEQFF.

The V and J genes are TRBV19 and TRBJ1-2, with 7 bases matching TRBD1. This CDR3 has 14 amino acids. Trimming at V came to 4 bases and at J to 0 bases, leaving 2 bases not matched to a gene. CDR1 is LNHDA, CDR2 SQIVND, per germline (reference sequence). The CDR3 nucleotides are TGTGCCAGTAGTAGCGACAGGGCTAACTATGGCTACACCTTC. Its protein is CASSSDRANYGYTF.

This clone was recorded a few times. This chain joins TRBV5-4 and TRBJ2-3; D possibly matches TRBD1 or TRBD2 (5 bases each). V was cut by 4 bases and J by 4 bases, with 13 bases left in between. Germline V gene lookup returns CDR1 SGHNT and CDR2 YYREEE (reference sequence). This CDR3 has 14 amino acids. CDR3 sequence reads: CASSPEMGADTQYF. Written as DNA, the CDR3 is TGTGCCAGCAGCCCCGAGATGGGGGCAGATACGCAGTATTTT.

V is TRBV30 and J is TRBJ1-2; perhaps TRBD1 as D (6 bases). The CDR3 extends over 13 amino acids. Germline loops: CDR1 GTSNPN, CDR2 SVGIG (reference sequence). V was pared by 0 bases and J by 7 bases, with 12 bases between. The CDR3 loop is CAWSVLGGGGYTF. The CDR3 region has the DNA TGTGCCTGGAGTGTCCTCGGGGGCGGTGGCTACACCTTC.

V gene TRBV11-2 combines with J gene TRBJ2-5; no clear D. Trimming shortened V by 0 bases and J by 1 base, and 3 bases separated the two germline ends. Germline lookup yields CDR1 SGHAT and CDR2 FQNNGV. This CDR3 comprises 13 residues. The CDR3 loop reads CASSLDPQETQYF. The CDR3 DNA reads TGTGCCAGCAGCTTAGATCCCCAAGAGACCCAGTACTTC.

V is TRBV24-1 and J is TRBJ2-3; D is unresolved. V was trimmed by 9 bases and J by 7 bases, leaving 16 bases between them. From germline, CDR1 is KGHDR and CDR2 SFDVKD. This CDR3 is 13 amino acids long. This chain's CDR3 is CATVDPAGNTQYF. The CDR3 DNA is TGTGCCACCGTAGACCCAGCTGGGAATACGCAGTATTTT.

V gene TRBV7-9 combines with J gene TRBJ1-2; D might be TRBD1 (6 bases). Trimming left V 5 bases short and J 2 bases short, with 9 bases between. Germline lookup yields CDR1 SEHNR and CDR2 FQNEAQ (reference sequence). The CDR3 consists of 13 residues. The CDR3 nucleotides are TGTGCCAGCAGCAGAACAGGGAACTATGGCTACACCTTC. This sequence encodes CASSRTGNYGYTF.

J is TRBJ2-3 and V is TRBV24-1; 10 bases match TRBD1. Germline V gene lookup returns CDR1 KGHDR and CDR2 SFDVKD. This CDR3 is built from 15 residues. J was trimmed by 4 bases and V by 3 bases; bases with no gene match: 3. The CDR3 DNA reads TGTGCCACCAGTGATCCGGGACAGGGGCCAGATACGCAGTATTTT. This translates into CATSDPGQGPDTQYF.

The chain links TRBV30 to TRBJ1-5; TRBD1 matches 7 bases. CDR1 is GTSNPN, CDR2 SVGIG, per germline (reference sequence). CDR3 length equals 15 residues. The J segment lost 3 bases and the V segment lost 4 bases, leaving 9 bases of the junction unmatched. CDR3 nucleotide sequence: TGTGCCTGGAAGTATGCAGGGGGGAACAATCAGCCCCAGCATTTT. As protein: CAWKYAGGNNQPQHF.

The CDR3 reads CASSLAVSVQETQYF. The CDR3 DNA follows: TGTGCCAGCAGCTTAGCGGTCAGCGTCCAAGAGACCCAGTACTTC. V and J are TRBV7-2 and TRBJ2-5; no reliable D call. The germline V gene encodes CDR1 SGHTA and CDR2 FQGNSA. The CDR3 totals 15 residues. V was trimmed by 0 bases and J by 1 base, leaving 9 bases between them.

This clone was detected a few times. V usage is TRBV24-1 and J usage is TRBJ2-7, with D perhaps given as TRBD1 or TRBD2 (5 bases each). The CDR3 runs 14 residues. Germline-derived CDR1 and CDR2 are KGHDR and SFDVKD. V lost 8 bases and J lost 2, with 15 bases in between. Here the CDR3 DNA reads TGTGCCACCATAGAGGGGTCTGCCCCCTACGAGCAGTACGTC. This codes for CATIEGSAPYEQYV.

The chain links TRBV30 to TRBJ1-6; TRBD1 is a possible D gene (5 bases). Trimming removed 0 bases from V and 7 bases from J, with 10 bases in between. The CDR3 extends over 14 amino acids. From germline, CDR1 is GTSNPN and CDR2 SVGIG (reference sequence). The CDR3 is CAWSVPWGNSPLHF. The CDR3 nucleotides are TGTGCCTGGAGTGTACCGTGGGGGAATTCACCCCTCCACTTT.

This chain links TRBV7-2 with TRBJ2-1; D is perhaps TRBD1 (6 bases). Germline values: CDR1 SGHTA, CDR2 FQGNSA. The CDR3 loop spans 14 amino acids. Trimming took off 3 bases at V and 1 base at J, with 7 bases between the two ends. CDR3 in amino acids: CASSFRGSYNEQFF. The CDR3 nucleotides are TGTGCCAGCAGCTTCAGGGGTTCCTACAATGAGCAGTTCTTC.